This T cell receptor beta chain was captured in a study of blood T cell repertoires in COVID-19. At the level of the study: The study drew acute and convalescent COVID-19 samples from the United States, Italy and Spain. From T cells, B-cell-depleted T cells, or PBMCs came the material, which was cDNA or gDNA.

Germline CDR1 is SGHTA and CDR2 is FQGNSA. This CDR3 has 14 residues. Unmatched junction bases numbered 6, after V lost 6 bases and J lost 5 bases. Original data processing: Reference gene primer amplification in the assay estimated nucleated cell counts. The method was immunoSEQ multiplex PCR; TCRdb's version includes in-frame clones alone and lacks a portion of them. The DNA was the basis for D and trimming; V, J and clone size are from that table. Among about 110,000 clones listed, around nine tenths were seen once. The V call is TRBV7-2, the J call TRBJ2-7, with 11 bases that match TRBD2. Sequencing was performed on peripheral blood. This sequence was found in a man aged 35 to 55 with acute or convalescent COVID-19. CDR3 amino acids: CASRYTSGSDEQYF. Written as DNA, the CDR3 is TGTGCCAGCAGGTATACTAGCGGGAGCGACGAGCAGTACTTC.